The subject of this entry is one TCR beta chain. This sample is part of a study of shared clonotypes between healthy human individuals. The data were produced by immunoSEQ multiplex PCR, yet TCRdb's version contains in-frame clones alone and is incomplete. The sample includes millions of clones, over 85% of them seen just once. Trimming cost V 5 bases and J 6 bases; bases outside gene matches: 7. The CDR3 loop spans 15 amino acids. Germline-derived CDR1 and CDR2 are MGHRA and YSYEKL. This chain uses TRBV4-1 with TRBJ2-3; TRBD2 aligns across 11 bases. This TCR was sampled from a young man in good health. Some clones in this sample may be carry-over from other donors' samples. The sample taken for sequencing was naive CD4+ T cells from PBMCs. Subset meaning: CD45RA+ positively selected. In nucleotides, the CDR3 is TGCGCCAGCAGCTGGCTAGCGGGAGGTGCCGATACGCAGTATTTT. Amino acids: CASSWLAGGADTQYF.